This is a list of T cell receptor beta chains from one sample in a study of blood T cell repertoires in COVID-19. The protocol was immunoSEQ multiplex PCR, while the TCRdb copy is restricted to in-frame clones and leaves out a portion. This sample has about 280,000 clones, with more than 80% found just once. Specimen: PBMCs or T cells enriched from blood (not recorded which). The receptors stem from a woman aged 25 to 39 with acute COVID-19. The CDR3 runs from the conserved cysteine through the conserved F or W. The order of the fields is V gene, CDR3 length, CDR3 protein.

TRBV27 | 13 | CASLDAIGNTIYF
TRBV6-2/TRBV6-3 | 14 | CASSYQGGVGEQYF
TRBV11-2 | 15 | CASSFSFSKSYEQYF
TRBV18 | 14 | CASSPGGMNTEAFF
TRBV6-2/TRBV6-3 | 14 | CASSQGDLLDEQYF
TRBV7-9 | 14 | CASSSVGGNTEAFF
TRBV5-8 | 12 | CASSLQGLASFF
TRBV6-5 | 14 | CASSYSGENTEAFF
TRBV12-3/TRBV12-4 | 13 | CASRTLRTDPYTF
TRBV28 | 17 | CASSSLKLAGAYNEQFF
TRBV11-2 | 16 | CASSPTSGSVTDTQYF
TRBV28 | 13 | CASRGANPGELFF
TRBV25-1 | 17 | CASSYPWAGTGGGGYTF
TRBV15 | 14 | CATRTTGGSYEQYF